The 26 T cell receptor beta chains listed next were all sequenced from one sample in a study of CD8 T cells in Susac syndrome. An input of about 0.45 to 1 ug of RNA was subjected to reverse transcription using random hexamers. From the immunoSEQ multiplex PCR reads, TCRdb called clonotypes with MiXCR, one entry per CDR3 protein. Of roughly 120,000 distinct CDR3 sequences in the sample, 93% were seen once. The sequenced material came from CD8+ T cells from PBMCs. Receptor source: a human donor with multiple sclerosis.

The chain joins TRBV29-1 to TRBJ2-3, with TRBD2 as a possible D gene (6 bases). Germline loops: CDR1 SQVTM, CDR2 ANQGSEA. Deletions cut 1 base from V and 0 bases from J, with 11 bases between. CDR3 length equals 15 residues. The chain's CDR3 is CSVEGGVGSTDTQYF. In nucleotides, the CDR3 is TGCAGCGTTGAAGGGGGGGTGGGCAGCACAGATACGCAGTATTTT.

This chain joins TRBV9 and TRBJ1-2, with TRBD1 identical over 11 bases. This CDR3 has 15 residues. The germline V gene encodes CDR1 SGDLS and CDR2 YYNGEE. V shed 0 bases and J 6 bases; nucleotides not matched to a gene: 4. For the CDR3, the DNA is TGTGCCAGCAGCGTAGTGGACAGGGGGCGAGATGGCTACACCTTC. Amino acid sequence: CASSVVDRGRDGYTF.

This chain links TRBV9 with TRBJ2-1, with 8 bases identical to TRBD1. V shed 0 bases, J shed 5 bases, and the junction held 16 bases outside the gene matches. CDR1 and CDR2 from the germline V gene are SGDLS and YYNGEE. The length of the CDR3 is 19 residues. The CDR3 DNA follows: TGTGCCAGCAGCGTAGCCGGAGGGATTCAGGGGGCCCATGACAATGAGCAGTTCTTC. Its protein product is CASSVAGGIQGAHDNEQFF.

The chain links TRBV27 to TRBJ2-7; maybe TRBD1 (6 bases). This CDR3 is 15 amino acids long. With 5 bases removed from V and 7 bases from J, the gap between germline ends came to 21 bases. Germline V gene data show CDR1 as MNHEY and CDR2 as SMNVEV (reference sequence). The CDR3 coding sequence is TGTGCCAGCAGTCCGCTGAAAGGGGGTACGTGGGAGCAGTACGTC. Its protein is CASSPLKGGTWEQYV.

The chain joins TRBV14 to TRBJ2-5; TRBD1 matches 8 bases. Germline values: CDR1 SGHDN, CDR2 FVKESK. The CDR3 has 16 amino acids. With V trimmed by 0 bases and J by 5 bases, 8 bases remained unmatched. The chain's CDR3 is CASSQDRAGGWETQYF. The CDR3 DNA reads as TGTGCCAGCAGCCAAGATCGTGCAGGGGGCTGGGAGACCCAGTACTTC.

The chain joins TRBV30 to TRBJ2-1; TRBD2 aligns across 11 bases. The CDR3 has 17 amino acids. Germline V gene data show CDR1 as GTSNPN and CDR2 as SVGIG (reference sequence). J lost 12 bases, V lost 3 bases, and 19 bases had no gene match. CDR3 region: CAWRTGLAGGPRLVQFF. DNA for the CDR3: TGTGCCTGGAGGACAGGCCTAGCGGGGGGCCCCCGGTTGGTGCAGTTCTTC.

The rearrangement joins TRBV20-1 to TRBJ2-6; D remains unclear. Trimming pared 0 bases from V and 1 base from J, leaving 7 bases between. In germline, CDR1 is DFQATT, CDR2 SNEGSKA (reference sequence). There are 15 residues in the CDR3. This chain's CDR3 is CSARDQGSGANVLTF. The CDR3 DNA follows: TGCAGTGCTAGAGATCAAGGGTCTGGGGCCAACGTCCTGACTTTC.

The rearrangement uses TRBV20-1 and TRBJ2-3, with 7 bases fitting TRBD2. Germline lookup yields CDR1 DFQATT and CDR2 SNEGSKA (reference sequence). The CDR3 extends over 15 amino acids. J gave up 3 bases and V 0 bases, and 6 bases lay outside the gene matches. The CDR3 DNA reads as TGCAGTGCTAGAGATTTGGCTAGCGGAACAGATACGCAGTATTTT. Translated: CSARDLASGTDTQYF.

This clonotype was seen only once. V is TRBV28 and J is TRBJ2-1; D uncertain. CDR3 size: 18 residues. Germline CDR1 is MDHEN and CDR2 is SYDVKM. V dropped 6 bases and J dropped 3 bases, with 24 bases sitting between them. In DNA form, the CDR3 reads TGTGCCAGCAGCCCTCCCCGCGGAGTATTGCGTTTCTACAATGAGCAGTTCTTC. Translated: CASSPPRGVLRFYNEQFF.

This chain connects TRBV6-5 to TRBJ2-7, with a weak D call TRBD1 (5 bases). The CDR3 covers 13 residues. Per germline, CDR1 MNHEY and CDR2 SVGAGI. The germline V and J ends were trimmed by 5 bases and 6 bases, with 14 bases remaining between them. For the CDR3, the DNA is TGTGCCAGCAGTCCCGACAGACCCCCCGAGCAGTACTTC. Protein product: CASSPDRPPEQYF.

The chain joins TRBV7-9 to TRBJ1-6, with D uncertain. The V and J ends lost 6 bases and 8 bases respectively, with 17 bases between them. This CDR3 contains 15 residues. The V gene's germline CDR1 is SEHNR and CDR2 FQNEAQ (reference sequence). This CDR3 is CASRPDRTTYSPLHF. The CDR3 DNA reads TGTGCCAGCAGACCGGACCGGACGACATATTCACCCCTCCACTTT.

CDR3 protein: CASSGVGGGHTDTQYF. CDR3 nucleotides: TGTGCCAGCAGTGGCGTTGGAGGAGGTCACACAGATACGCAGTATTTT. The chain uses TRBV6-4 and TRBJ2-3; D is perhaps TRBD2 (5 bases). The CDR3 loop spans 16 amino acids. CDR1 and CDR2 from the germline V gene are MRHNA and SNTAGT. V lost 4 bases and J lost 2, with 16 bases in between.

V and J are TRBV12-3 or TRBV12-4 and TRBJ2-1; D is perhaps TRBD1 (5 bases). The CDR3 is 14 residues long. Trimming left V 3 bases short and J 10 bases short, with 16 bases between. Here the CDR3 reads CASSLEQGRGEQFF. The CDR3 region has the DNA TGTGCCAGCAGTTTGGAGCAGGGAAGAGGAGAGCAGTTCTTC.

The chain joins TRBV7-9 to TRBJ2-3, with TRBD2 identical over 13 bases. Germline V gene lookup returns CDR1 SEHNR and CDR2 FQNEAQ (reference sequence). The CDR3 extends over 16 amino acids. The V and J ends lost 5 bases and 6 bases, in that order; junction bases with no gene match: 8. The CDR3 reads CASSHRTSGRSDTQYF. DNA for the CDR3: TGTGCCAGCAGCCACCGGACTAGCGGGAGAAGCGATACGCAGTATTTT.

The V gene is TRBV15, the J gene TRBJ2-7, with 8 bases fitting TRBD2. CDR3 length: 13 amino acids. J gave up 2 bases and V 8 bases, and 5 bases lay outside the gene matches. The germline V gene encodes CDR1 LNHNV and CDR2 YYDKDF (reference sequence). The CDR3 DNA reads TGTGCCACCGGCCGGGGGGGGCCCTACGAGCAGTACGTC. Amino acid sequence: CATGRGGPYEQYV.

The chain combines TRBV4-2 with TRBJ2-7; D may correspond to TRBD1 or TRBD2 (5 bases each). V was pared by 0 bases and J by 0 bases, with 12 bases between. The CDR3 length is 16 residues. Per the germline V gene, CDR1 is LGHNA and CDR2 is YNFKEQ. CDR3 nucleotide sequence: TGTGCCAGCAGCCAAGATAGGGACGGACTCTCCTACGAGCAGTACTTC. Protein product: CASSQDRDGLSYEQYF.

The chain has TRBV9 and TRBJ2-6; no definite D call. V was shortened by 2 bases and J by 2 bases, with 2 bases between the two germline ends. The V gene's germline CDR1 is SGDLS and CDR2 YYNGEE. There are 13 residues in the CDR3. The CDR3 DNA sequence: TGTGCCAGCAGCGTGGCTGGGGCCAACGTCCTGACTTTC. It yields the protein CASSVAGANVLTF.

The V call is TRBV3-1, the J call TRBJ1-2; 8 nucleotides match TRBD1. This CDR3 has 15 amino acids. Germline V lookup: CDR1 LGHDT, CDR2 YNNKEL (reference sequence). V was pared by 4 bases and J by 5 bases, with 9 bases of the junction left unmatched. CDR3 protein: CASSPSGGVLYGYTF. CDR3 nucleotide sequence: TGTGCCAGCAGCCCTTCAGGGGGCGTTCTTTATGGCTACACCTTC.

The J gene is TRBJ1-2, the V gene TRBV7-9; 7 nucleotides align to TRBD1. The germline gives CDR1 SEHNR, CDR2 FQNEAQ (reference sequence). The CDR3 contains 15 residues. V shed 1 base and J 4 bases; nucleotides not matched to a gene: 6. CDR3 nucleotide sequence: TGTGCCAGCAGCTTAGGACAGGGAAGTAGCTATGGCTACACCTTC. Translating gives CASSLGQGSSYGYTF.

J is TRBJ2-5 and V is TRBV12-5, with 9 bases identical to TRBD2. There are 15 residues in the CDR3. The germline V gene has CDR1 LGHNT and CDR2 FRNRAP. Losses at the gene ends were 2 bases for V and 1 base for J; bases not matched to a gene: 2. DNA for the CDR3: TGTGCTAGTGGTTTGAATAGCGGGGGCCAAGAGACCCAGTACTTC. This sequence encodes CASGLNSGGQETQYF.

The V gene is TRBV5-4, the J gene TRBJ1-2, with 7 bases identical to TRBD1. CDR3 length: 15 residues. CDR1 and CDR2 from the germline V gene are SGHNT and YYREEE (reference sequence). Unmatched junction bases numbered 6, after V lost 0 bases and J lost 4 bases. The CDR3 loop reads CASSLGTGDRYGYTF. Written as DNA, the CDR3 is TGTGCCAGCAGCTTGGGAACAGGGGATCGCTATGGCTACACCTTC.

CDR3 sequence: CASSSRAGSQPQHF. CDR3 sequence (DNA): TGTGCCAGCAGCTCGAGGGCCGGGAGTCAGCCCCAGCATTTT. This chain connects TRBV5-6 to TRBJ1-5, with D unresolved. There are 14 residues in the CDR3. Germline CDR1 reads SGHDT; CDR2 reads YYEEEE. V lost 3 bases and J 6 bases, leaving 13 bases between the germline ends.

The rearrangement uses TRBV7-8 and TRBJ2-7, with 14 bases matching TRBD2. Germline CDR1 and CDR2: SGHVS and FQNEAQ. This CDR3 is built from 17 residues. Trimming took 5 bases from V and 6 from J; bases not matched to a gene: 12. The CDR3 protein is CASSPTGTSGGISEQYF. DNA of the CDR3: TGTGCCAGCAGCCCCACCGGGACTAGCGGGGGTATCAGCGAGCAGTACTTC.

CDR3 sequence reads: CASSPRVGETQYF. In nucleotides, the CDR3 is TGTGCCAGCAGCCCCAGGGTGGGCGAGACCCAGTACTTC. V is TRBV12-3 or TRBV12-4 and J is TRBJ2-5, with D possibly TRBD1 on 5 matching bases. The CDR3 sequence is 13 residues long. V gave up 6 bases and J gave up 5 bases, with 13 bases separating them.

The chain employs TRBV11-2 and TRBJ2-5; possibly TRBD1 for D (6 bases). The germline V gene encodes CDR1 SGHAT and CDR2 FQNNGV. Trimming cost V 4 bases and J 5 bases, with 11 bases left between them. The CDR3 is 13 amino acids. CDR3 amino acids: CASSSQGTETQYF. The CDR3 DNA follows: TGTGCCAGCAGCTCACAGGGTACGGAGACCCAGTACTTC.

The J gene is TRBJ1-6, the V gene TRBV6-5, with no clear D. V lost 0 bases and J 12 bases, leaving 9 bases between the germline ends. Germline assignment: CDR1 MNHEY and CDR2 SVGAGI. The CDR3 length is 13 residues. CDR3: CASSYSGELPLHF. The CDR3 DNA sequence: TGTGCCAGCAGTTACTCCGGGGAACTACCCCTCCACTTT.